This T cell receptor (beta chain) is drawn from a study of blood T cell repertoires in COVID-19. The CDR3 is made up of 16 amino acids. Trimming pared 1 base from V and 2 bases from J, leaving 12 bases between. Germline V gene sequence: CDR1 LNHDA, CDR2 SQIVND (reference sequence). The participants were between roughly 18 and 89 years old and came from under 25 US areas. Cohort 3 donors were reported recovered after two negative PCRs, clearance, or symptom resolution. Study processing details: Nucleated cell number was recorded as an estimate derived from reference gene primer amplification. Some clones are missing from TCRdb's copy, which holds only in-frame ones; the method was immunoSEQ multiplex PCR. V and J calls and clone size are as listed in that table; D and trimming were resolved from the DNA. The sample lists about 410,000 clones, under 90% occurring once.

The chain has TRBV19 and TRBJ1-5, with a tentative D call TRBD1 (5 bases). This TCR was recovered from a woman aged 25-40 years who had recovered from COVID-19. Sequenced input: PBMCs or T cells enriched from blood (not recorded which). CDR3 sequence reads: CASSIGQGGRNQPQHF. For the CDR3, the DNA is TGTGCCAGTAGTATAGGTCAGGGCGGCCGCAATCAGCCCCAGCATTTT. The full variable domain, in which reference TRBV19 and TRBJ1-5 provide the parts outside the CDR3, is DGGITQSPKYLFRKEGQNVTLSCEQNLNHDAMYWYRQDPGQGLRLIYYSQIVNDFQKGDIAEGYSVSREKKESFPLTVTSAQKNPTAFYLCASSIGQGGRNQPQHFGDGTRLSIL.